In its sample, the clone carrying this T cell receptor (beta chain) was seen many times. The data were obtained in a study of T-cell reconstitution after alpha-beta-depleted transplantation in children. CDR1 MNHEY and CDR2 SVGEGT come from the germline V gene. The CDR3 runs 14 residues. Trimming stripped 0 bases from V and 3 bases from J, with 9 bases between. A TCRbeta library incorporating unique molecular identifiers was prepared. TCRdb re-called the PCR reads through MiXCR, storing one row per CDR3 protein. The sample has about 580,000 distinct CDR3 sequences, roughly 23% seen once; the top ten hold around 14%.

Sequencing used PBMCs, mostly from graft donor cells, obtained 360 days after TCRalphabeta/CD19-depleted stem cell transplant. The origin of this receptor is a boy in the first two years of life who had a stem cell transplant for acute myeloid leukemia, so the T cells may come from the graft donor. The chain has TRBV6-2 or TRBV6-3 and TRBJ2-7, with D hard to call. DNA of the CDR3: TGTGCCAGCAGTTACTCGAGGCAGTTCTACGAGCAGTACGTC. This translates into CASSYSRQFYEQYV.